One and the same sample provided the 9 T cell receptor beta chains below, sequenced in a study of T cell repertoires in cytomegalovirus infection. TCRdb processed the reads anew with MiXCR; each CDR3 protein has one entry. Seen here are more than 55,000 distinct CDR3 sequences, 20% to 25% observed once, and the top ten hold roughly two thirds. Their specific antigens are unknown. Source: CD8+ T cells from cultured PBMCs, taken from culture after CMV antigen stimulation. The receptor set was obtained from a human donor in good health (CMV status not recorded). Some clones in this sample may be carry-over from other donors' samples.

This clonotype was seen just once. The chain recombines TRBV4-1 with TRBJ1-1; TRBD1 agrees at 7 bases. The germline CDR1 and CDR2 sequences are MGHRA and YSYEKL. J was trimmed by 7 bases and V by 2 bases; bases with no gene match: 10. The CDR3 is 15 residues long. In DNA, the CDR3 is TGCGCCAGCAGCCAAAACAGGGGCCCAAGGGATGAAGCTTTCTTT. Encoded protein: CASSQNRGPRDEAFF.

The chain's CDR3 is CASSDFWKGEAFF. DNA for the CDR3: TGTGCCAGCAGTGACTTTTGGAAGGGTGAAGCTTTCTTT. The V and J genes are TRBV6-1 and TRBJ1-1; D gene unclear. V was cut by 3 bases and J by 7 bases, with 12 bases left in between. CDR1 and CDR2 (germline): MNHNS, SASEGT. This CDR3 contains 13 residues.

This chain links TRBV7-9 with TRBJ1-5, with 9 bases that match TRBD1. After removal of 1 base from V and 9 bases from J, the junction contained 4 bases not matched to a gene. The CDR3 consists of 14 residues. Germline V CDR1 and CDR2: SEHNR, FQNEAQ (reference sequence). The CDR3 region is CASSLGQGVSPQHF. The CDR3 region has the DNA TGTGCCAGCAGCTTAGGACAGGGGGTCTCGCCCCAGCATTTT.

This chain uses TRBV11-2 with TRBJ2-1, with unresolved D. The germline V gene has CDR1 SGHAT and CDR2 FQNNGV. V dropped 2 bases and J dropped 10 bases, with 9 bases sitting between them. The CDR3 has 12 amino acids. The chain's CDR3 is CASSLNPREQFF. In DNA form, the CDR3 reads TGTGCCAGCAGCTTAAATCCACGGGAGCAGTTCTTC.

J is TRBJ2-7 and V is TRBV7-2; 7 nucleotides line up with TRBD1. Germline V lookup: CDR1 SGHTA, CDR2 FQGNSA. The length of the CDR3 is 14 residues. The junction had 5 bases not matched to a gene; V was cut back by 4 bases and J by 2 bases. DNA of the CDR3: TGTGCCAGCAGCTCGACAGGGACAGCCTACGAGCAGTACTTC. This encodes CASSSTGTAYEQYF.

This chain connects TRBV7-6 to TRBJ1-1; D is undetermined. This CDR3 region has 15 residues. CDR1 SGHVS and CDR2 FNYEAQ come from the germline V gene. Trimming shortened V by 5 bases and J by 6 bases, and 19 bases separated the two germline ends. CDR3 in DNA: TGTGCCAGCAGCACGGACCTTTACCTACCCGCTGAAGCTTTCTTT. Translated: CASSTDLYLPAEAFF.

This clonotype was seen only a few times. V is TRBV4-1 and J is TRBJ2-4; D is ambiguous. The germline V and J ends were trimmed by 0 bases and 0 bases, with 12 bases remaining between them. The CDR3 has 17 amino acids. CDR1 and CDR2 from the germline V gene are MGHRA and YSYEKL. CDR3 sequence reads: CASSQEVSLIAKNIQYF. DNA of the CDR3: TGCGCCAGCAGCCAAGAAGTATCACTTATAGCCAAAAACATTCAGTACTTC.

This clonotype was seen a handful of times. The chain combines TRBV12-3 or TRBV12-4 with TRBJ2-7; 8 bases align to TRBD1. CDR3 size: 14 residues. V lost 6 bases to trimming and J lost 0 bases; unmatched junction nucleotides: 4. The CDR3 nucleotides are TGTGCCAGCAGAACGGGACAGGCCTCCTACGAGCAGTACTTC. Encoded protein: CASRTGQASYEQYF.

This chain links TRBV7-6 with TRBJ2-3; the D gene is possibly TRBD2 (6 bases). The CDR3 covers 15 residues. V dropped 6 bases and J dropped 1 base, with 14 bases sitting between them. Germline V gene sequence: CDR1 SGHVS, CDR2 FNYEAQ. Here the CDR3 reads CASSSGPSGTDTQYF. CDR3 DNA: TGTGCCAGCAGTTCTGGACCTAGCGGCACAGATACGCAGTATTTT.